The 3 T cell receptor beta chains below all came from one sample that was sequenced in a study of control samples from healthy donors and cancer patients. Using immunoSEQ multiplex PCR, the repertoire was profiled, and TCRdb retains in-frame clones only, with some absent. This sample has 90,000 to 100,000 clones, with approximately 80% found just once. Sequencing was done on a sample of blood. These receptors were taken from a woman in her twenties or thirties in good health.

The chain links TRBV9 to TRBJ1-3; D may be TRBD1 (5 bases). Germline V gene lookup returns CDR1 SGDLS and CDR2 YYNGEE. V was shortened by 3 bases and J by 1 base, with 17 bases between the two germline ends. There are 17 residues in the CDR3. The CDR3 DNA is TGTGCCAGCAGCGCTCTGACGGACACCCCTTCTGGAAACACCATATATTTT. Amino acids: CASSALTDTPSGNTIYF.

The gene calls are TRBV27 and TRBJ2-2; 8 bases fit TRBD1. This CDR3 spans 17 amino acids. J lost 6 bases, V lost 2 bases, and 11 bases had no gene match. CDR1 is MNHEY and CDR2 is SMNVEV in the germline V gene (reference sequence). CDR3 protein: CASSLKGRQGAPGELFF. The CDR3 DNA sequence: TGTGCCAGCAGTTTAAAGGGACGGCAGGGGGCACCCGGGGAGCTGTTTTTT.

CDR3 loop: CASSPATSGNTIYF. The CDR3 bases are TGTGCCAGCAGCCCCGCTACCTCTGGAAACACCATATATTTT. V usage is TRBV11-2 and J usage is TRBJ1-3; D not resolved. Germline CDR1 is SGHAT and CDR2 is FQNNGV. The CDR3 loop spans 14 amino acids. V lost 5 bases to trimming and J lost 0 bases, with 8 bases between them.